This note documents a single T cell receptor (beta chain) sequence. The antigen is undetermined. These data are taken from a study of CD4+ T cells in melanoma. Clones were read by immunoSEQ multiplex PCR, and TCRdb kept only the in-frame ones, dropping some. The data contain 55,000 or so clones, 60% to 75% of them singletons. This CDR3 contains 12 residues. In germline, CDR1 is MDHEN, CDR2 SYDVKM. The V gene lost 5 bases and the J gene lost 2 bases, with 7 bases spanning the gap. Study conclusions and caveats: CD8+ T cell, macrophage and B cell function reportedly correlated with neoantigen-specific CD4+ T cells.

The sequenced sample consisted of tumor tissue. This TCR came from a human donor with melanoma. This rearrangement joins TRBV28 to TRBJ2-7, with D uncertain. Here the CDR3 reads CASSRQTYEQYF. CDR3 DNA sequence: TGTGCCAGCAGTCGGCAAACCTACGAGCAGTACTTC.